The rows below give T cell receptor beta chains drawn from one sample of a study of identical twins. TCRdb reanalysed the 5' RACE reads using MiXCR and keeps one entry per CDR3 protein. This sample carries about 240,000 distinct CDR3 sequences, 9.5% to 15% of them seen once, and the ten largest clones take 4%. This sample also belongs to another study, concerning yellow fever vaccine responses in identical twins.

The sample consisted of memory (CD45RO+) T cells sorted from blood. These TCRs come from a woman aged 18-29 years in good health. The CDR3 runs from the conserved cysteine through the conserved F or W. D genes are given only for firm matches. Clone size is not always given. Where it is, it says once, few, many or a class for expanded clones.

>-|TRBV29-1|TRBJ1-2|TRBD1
CSVESDRADGYTF
TGCAGCGTTGAAAGCGACAGGGCGGATGGCTACACCTTC
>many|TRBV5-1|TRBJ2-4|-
CASRRTDLGKNIQYF
TGCGCCAGCAGGAGAACGGACCTAGGCAAAAACATTCAGTACTTC
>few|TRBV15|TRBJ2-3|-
CATSTDQRLVLTDTQYF
TGTGCCACCAGCACAGACCAAAGACTAGTTTTGACAGATACGCAGTATTTT
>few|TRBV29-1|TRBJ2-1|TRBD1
CSAAPTGTRSEQFF
TGCAGCGCGGCCCCGACAGGGACAAGAAGTGAGCAGTTCTTC
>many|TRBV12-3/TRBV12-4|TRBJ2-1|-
CASSAGGETEQFF
TGTGCCAGCAGTGCAGGGGGGGAGACTGAGCAGTTCTTC
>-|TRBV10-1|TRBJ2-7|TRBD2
CASSEIAGSSYEQYF
TGCGCCAGCAGTGAAATAGCGGGAAGTTCCTACGAGCAGTACTTC
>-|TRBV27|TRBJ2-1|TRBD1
CASSLSGTGWDDGQFF
TGTGCCAGCAGTTTATCTGGGACAGGGTGGGACGATGGGCAGTTCTTC
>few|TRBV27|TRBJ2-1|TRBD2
CASGGLAGTLVGEQFF
TGTGCCAGCGGAGGACTAGCGGGAACCCTAGTGGGGGAGCAGTTCTTC
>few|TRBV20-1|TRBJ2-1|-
CSAPTRRTAKTYNEQFF
TGCAGTGCTCCTACCCGAAGGACAGCCAAGACCTACAATGAGCAGTTCTTC
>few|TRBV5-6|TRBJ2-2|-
CASSSSPDSTGELFF
TGTGCCAGCAGCTCCTCCCCAGACAGCACCGGGGAGCTGTTTTTT
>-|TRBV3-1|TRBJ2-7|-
CASSQVVHEQYF
TGTGCCAGCAGCCAAGTTGTCCACGAGCAGTACTTC
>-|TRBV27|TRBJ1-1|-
CASGTYGAGNTEAFF
TGTGCCAGCGGAACTTACGGGGCCGGGAACACTGAAGCTTTCTTT
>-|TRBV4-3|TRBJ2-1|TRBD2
CASSQVGLAGTGEQFF
TGCGCCAGCAGCCAAGTAGGGCTAGCGGGAACGGGTGAGCAGTTCTTC
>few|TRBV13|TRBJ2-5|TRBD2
CASSLDGTSGMETQYF
TGTGCCAGCAGCTTAGACGGGACTAGCGGTATGGAGACCCAGTACTTC
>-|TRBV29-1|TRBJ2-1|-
CSVGDNYNEQFF
TGCAGCGTTGGGGACAACTACAATGAGCAGTTCTTC
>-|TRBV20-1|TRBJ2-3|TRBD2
CSAGGTGLPFSAQYF
TGCAGTGCTGGGGGGACGGGACTACCGTTCTCGGCGCAGTATTTT
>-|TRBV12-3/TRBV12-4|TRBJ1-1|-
CASSQYRDTEAFF
TGTGCCAGCAGCCAGTACAGGGACACTGAAGCTTTCTTT
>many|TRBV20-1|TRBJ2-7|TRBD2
CSARGTSGDYEQYF
TGCAGTGCTAGAGGGACTAGCGGCGACTACGAGCAGTACTTC
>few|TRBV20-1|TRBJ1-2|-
CSAYTGMAYGYTF
TGCAGTGCGTACACCGGGATGGCGTATGGCTACACCTTC
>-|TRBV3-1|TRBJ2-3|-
CAPLIGSSAQYF
TGTGCCCCCCTTATAGGAAGCTCGGCGCAGTATTTT
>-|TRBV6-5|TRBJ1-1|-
CASSYSTVMNTEAFF
TGTGCCAGCAGTTACTCGACGGTTATGAACACTGAAGCTTTCTTT
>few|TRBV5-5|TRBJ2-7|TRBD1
CASSLTGGWSYEQYF
TGTGCCAGCAGCTTGACAGGGGGCTGGTCCTACGAGCAGTACTTC
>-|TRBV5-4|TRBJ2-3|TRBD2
CASSLSSGATDTQYF
TGTGCCAGCAGCTTGTCTAGCGGGGCGACAGATACGCAGTATTTT
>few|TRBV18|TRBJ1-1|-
CASSPPTGVNTEAFF
TGTGCCAGCTCACCACCGACGGGGGTCAACACTGAAGCTTTCTTT
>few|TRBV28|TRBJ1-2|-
CASSFRGADGYTF
TGTGCCAGCAGTTTTAGAGGGGCGGATGGCTACACCTTC
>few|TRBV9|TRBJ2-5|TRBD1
CASSVTPDRDDLRSLETQYF
TGTGCCAGCAGCGTGACCCCGGACAGGGACGACTTGCGAAGCCTGGAGACCCAGTACTTC
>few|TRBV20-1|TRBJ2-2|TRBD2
CSAGARTRGLGTGELFF
TGCAGTGCTGGGGCCCGGACTAGAGGGCTAGGGACCGGGGAGCTGTTTTTT
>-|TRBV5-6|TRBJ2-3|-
CASSFGGRGTDTQYF
TGTGCCAGCAGCTTCGGGGGTAGAGGGACAGATACGCAGTATTTT
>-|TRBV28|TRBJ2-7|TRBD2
CASSFWGGQYF
TGTGCCAGCAGTTTCTGGGGGGGGCAGTACTTC
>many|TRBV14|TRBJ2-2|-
CASSQDPGHPNTGELFF
TGTGCCAGCAGCCAAGATCCCGGACATCCGAACACCGGGGAGCTGTTTTTT
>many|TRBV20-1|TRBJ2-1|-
CSAQDGQLRSNEQFF
TGCAGTGCTCAGGACGGACAATTGCGCAGCAATGAGCAGTTCTTC
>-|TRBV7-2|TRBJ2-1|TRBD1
CASSLGTGGSRVRGFF
TGTGCCAGCAGCCTCGGGACAGGGGGTAGTCGCGTGAGAGGGTTCTTC
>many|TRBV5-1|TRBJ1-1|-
CASSFNMNTEAFF
TGCGCCAGCAGCTTTAACATGAACACTGAAGCTTTCTTT
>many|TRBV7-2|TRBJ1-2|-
CASSLDIGGYTF
TGTGCCAGCAGCTTAGATATAGGGGGCTACACCTTC
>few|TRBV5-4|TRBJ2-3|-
CASSHTVPGAGFDTQYF
TGTGCCAGCAGCCACACCGTACCGGGGGCCGGTTTCGATACGCAGTATTTT
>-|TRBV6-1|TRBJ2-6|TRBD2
CASRGSGGRSGANVLTF
TGTGCCAGCAGGGGTAGCGGGGGGAGATCTGGGGCCAACGTCCTGACTTTC
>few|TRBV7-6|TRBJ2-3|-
CASSLGGPGPDTQYF
TGTGCCAGCAGCTTGGGCGGCCCGGGGCCGGATACGCAGTATTTT
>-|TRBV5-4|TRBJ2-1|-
CASSLARRGLRNNEQFF
TGTGCCAGCAGCTTGGCCAGGCGAGGTTTGAGGAACAATGAGCAGTTCTTC
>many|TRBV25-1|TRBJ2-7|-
CASGTGQYEQYF
TGTGCCAGCGGGACGGGACAATACGAGCAGTACTTC
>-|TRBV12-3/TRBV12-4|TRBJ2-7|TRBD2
CASSPGLDYREQYF
TGTGCCAGCAGTCCGGGACTAGATTATCGCGAGCAGTACTTC
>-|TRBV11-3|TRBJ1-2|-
CASSLEGGNALYYGYTF
TGTGCCAGCAGCTTAGAAGGGGGGAACGCCCTCTACTATGGCTACACCTTC
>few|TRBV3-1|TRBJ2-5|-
CASSPYRDPAWETQYF
TGTGCCAGCAGCCCCTATAGGGACCCGGCGTGGGAGACCCAGTACTTC
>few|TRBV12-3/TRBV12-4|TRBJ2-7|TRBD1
CASSNPGQGISYEQYF
TGTGCCAGCAGTAACCCGGGACAGGGGATCTCCTACGAGCAGTACTTC
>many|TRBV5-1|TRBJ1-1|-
CASSDQGNTEAFF
TGCGCCAGCAGCGACCAGGGGAATACTGAAGCTTTCTTT
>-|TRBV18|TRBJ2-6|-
CASSPTASSGANVLTF
TGTGCCAGCTCACCGACAGCCAGCTCTGGGGCCAACGTCCTGACTTTC
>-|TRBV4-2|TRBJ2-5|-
CASSPPIELARDQETQYF
TGTGCCAGCAGCCCGCCCATTGAGCTGGCGAGAGACCAAGAGACCCAGTACTTC
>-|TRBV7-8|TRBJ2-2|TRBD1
CASSLETAGQGTTGELFF
TGTGCCAGCAGCTTAGAAACGGCCGGACAGGGCACCACCGGGGAGCTGTTTTTT
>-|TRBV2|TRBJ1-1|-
CASSVRPDTEAFF
TGTGCCAGCAGTGTTAGGCCGGACACTGAAGCTTTCTTT
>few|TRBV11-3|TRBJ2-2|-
CASSLEPLSGELFF
TGTGCCAGCAGCTTAGAGCCCCTGTCCGGGGAGCTGTTTTTT
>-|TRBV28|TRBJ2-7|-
CASSFGVRGLSYEQYF
TGTGCCAGCAGTTTTGGAGTACGAGGACTCTCCTACGAGCAGTACTTC
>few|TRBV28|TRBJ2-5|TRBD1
CASSLGTGFGETQYF
TGTGCCAGCAGTTTAGGGACAGGCTTCGGAGAGACCCAGTACTTC